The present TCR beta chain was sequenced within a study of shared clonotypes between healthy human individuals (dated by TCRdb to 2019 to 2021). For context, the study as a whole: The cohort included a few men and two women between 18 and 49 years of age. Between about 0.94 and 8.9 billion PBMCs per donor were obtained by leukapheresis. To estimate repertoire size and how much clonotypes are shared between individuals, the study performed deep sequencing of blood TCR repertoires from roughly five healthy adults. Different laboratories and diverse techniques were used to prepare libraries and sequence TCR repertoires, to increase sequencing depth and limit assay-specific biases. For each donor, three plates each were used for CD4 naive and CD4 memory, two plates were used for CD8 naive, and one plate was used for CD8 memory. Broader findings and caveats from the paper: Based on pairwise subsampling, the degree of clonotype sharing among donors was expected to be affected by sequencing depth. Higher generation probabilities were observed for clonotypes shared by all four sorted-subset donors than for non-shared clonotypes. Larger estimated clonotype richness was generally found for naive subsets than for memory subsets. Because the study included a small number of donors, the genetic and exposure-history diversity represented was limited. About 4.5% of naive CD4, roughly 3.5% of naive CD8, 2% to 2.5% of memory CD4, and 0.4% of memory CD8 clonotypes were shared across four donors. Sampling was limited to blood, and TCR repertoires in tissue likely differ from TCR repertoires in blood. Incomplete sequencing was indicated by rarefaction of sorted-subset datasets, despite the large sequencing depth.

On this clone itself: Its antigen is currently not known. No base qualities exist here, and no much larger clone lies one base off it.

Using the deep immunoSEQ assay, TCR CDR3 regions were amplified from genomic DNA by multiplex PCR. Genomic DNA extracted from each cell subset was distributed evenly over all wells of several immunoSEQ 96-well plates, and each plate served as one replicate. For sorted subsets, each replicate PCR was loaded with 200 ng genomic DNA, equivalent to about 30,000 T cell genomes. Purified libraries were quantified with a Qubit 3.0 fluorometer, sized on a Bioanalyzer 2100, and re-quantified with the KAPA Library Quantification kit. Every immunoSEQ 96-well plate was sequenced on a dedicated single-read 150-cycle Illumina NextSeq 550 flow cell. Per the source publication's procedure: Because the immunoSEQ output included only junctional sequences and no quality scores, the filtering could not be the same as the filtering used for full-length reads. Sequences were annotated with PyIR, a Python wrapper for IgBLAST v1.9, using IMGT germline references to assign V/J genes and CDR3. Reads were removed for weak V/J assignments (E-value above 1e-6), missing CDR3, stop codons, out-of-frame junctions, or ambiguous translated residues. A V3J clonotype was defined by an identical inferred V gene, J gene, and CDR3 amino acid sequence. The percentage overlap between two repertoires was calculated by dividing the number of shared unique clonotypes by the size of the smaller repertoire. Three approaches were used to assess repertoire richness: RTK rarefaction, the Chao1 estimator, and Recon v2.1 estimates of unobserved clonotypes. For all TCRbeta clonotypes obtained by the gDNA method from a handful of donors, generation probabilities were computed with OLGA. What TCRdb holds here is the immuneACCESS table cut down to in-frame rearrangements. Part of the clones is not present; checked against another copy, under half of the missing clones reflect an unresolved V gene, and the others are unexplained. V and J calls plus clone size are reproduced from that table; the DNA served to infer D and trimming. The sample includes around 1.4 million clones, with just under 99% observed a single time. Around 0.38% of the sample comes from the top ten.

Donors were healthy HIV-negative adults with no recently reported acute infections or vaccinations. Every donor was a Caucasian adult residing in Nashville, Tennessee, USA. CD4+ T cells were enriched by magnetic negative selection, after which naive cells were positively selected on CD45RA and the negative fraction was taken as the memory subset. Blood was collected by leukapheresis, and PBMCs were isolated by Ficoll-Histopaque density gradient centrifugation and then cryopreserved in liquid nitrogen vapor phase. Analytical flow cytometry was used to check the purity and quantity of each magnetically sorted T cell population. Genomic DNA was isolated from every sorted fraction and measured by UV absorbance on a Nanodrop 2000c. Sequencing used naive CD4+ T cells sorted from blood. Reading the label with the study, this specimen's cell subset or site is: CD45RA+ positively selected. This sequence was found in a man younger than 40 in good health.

The CDR3 loop reads CASSLSWLAKNIQYF. At the DNA level, the sequence is TGTGCCAGCAGCTTAAGCTGGCTAGCCAAAAACATTCAGTACTTC. This chain joins TRBV7-8 to TRBJ2-4, with the D gene call left open. The germline V gene specifies SGHVS as CDR1 and FQNEAQ as CDR2. Trimming removed 2 bases from V and 0 bases from J, leaving 8 bases between the germline ends. The CDR3 numbers 15 residues from cysteine through phenylalanine. The kept DNA is CDR3 alone, 45 bases in frame from the first base. With all but the CDR3 taken from the reference TRBV7-8 and TRBJ2-4 genes, the full variable domain is: GAGVSQSPRYKVAKRGQDVALRCDPISGHVSLFWYQQALGQGPEFLTYFQNEAQLDKSGLPSDRFFAERPEGSVSTLKIQRTQQEDSAVYLCASSLSWLAKNIQYFGAGTRLSVL.